A selection of T cell receptor beta chains follows, all from one sample in a study of CD8 T cells in Susac syndrome. TCRdb passed the immunoSEQ multiplex PCR reads through MiXCR, listing each CDR3 protein once. The sample has about 150,000 distinct CDR3 sequences; roughly 94% are singletons. Sample: CD4+ T cells from PBMCs. The receptor set was obtained from a human donor in good health. CDR3s include the opening cysteine and the closing phenylalanine or tryptophan. A D gene is named only where the DNA matches it firmly.

v_gene: TRBV18
j_gene: TRBJ1-6
d_gene: TRBD1
CDR3aa: CASRGQGDSPLHF

v_gene: TRBV9
j_gene: TRBJ1-4
d_gene: .
CDR3aa: CASSVARRGDEKLFF

v_gene: TRBV20-1
j_gene: TRBJ1-2
d_gene: TRBD1
CDR3aa: CSASTGDRYGYTF

v_gene: TRBV12-3/TRBV12-4
j_gene: TRBJ2-7
d_gene: .
CDR3aa: CAGSVAYEQYF

v_gene: TRBV6-6
j_gene: TRBJ1-1
d_gene: .
CDR3aa: CASSYPGHDEPFF

v_gene: TRBV12-3/TRBV12-4
j_gene: TRBJ2-7
d_gene: .
CDR3aa: CASSLGADGEQYF

v_gene: TRBV20-1
j_gene: TRBJ2-2
d_gene: .
CDR3aa: CSATRDPRTGELFF

v_gene: TRBV20-1
j_gene: TRBJ2-7
d_gene: .
CDR3aa: CSARGGEGPYEQYF

v_gene: TRBV18
j_gene: TRBJ1-5
d_gene: .
CDR3aa: CASSPSGGRYQPQHF

v_gene: TRBV4-1
j_gene: TRBJ2-2
d_gene: .
CDR3aa: CASSQVGGQLFF

v_gene: TRBV11-2
j_gene: TRBJ1-1
d_gene: TRBD1
CDR3aa: CANKHRQGTEAFF

v_gene: TRBV20-1
j_gene: TRBJ1-1
d_gene: .
CDR3aa: CSAREQGLNTEAFF

v_gene: TRBV30
j_gene: TRBJ1-3
d_gene: .
CDR3aa: CAWSRNIEGNTIYF

v_gene: TRBV7-7
j_gene: TRBJ2-1
d_gene: TRBD2
CDR3aa: CASTIRELAISYNEQFF

v_gene: TRBV3-1
j_gene: TRBJ2-2
d_gene: .
CDR3aa: CASSQGHHSLGGELFF

v_gene: TRBV2
j_gene: TRBJ2-7
d_gene: .
CDR3aa: CASTPMGSRYEQYF

v_gene: TRBV27
j_gene: TRBJ2-6
d_gene: .
CDR3aa: CASRGWVSGANVLTF

v_gene: TRBV28
j_gene: TRBJ2-4
d_gene: TRBD2
CDR3aa: CASSLGRASGRGAKNIQYF

v_gene: TRBV12-3/TRBV12-4
j_gene: TRBJ1-4
d_gene: .
CDR3aa: CASTATGPNEKLFF

v_gene: TRBV30
j_gene: TRBJ1-2
d_gene: TRBD1
CDR3aa: CAWSRDSGPYGYTF

v_gene: TRBV5-6
j_gene: TRBJ2-3
d_gene: TRBD1
CDR3aa: CASARDRGPDTQYF

v_gene: TRBV4-2
j_gene: TRBJ2-1
d_gene: TRBD2
CDR3aa: CASSQALSLAGAYNEQFF

v_gene: TRBV4-1
j_gene: TRBJ2-7
d_gene: .
CDR3aa: CASSQERRTGGIHEQYF

v_gene: TRBV12-3/TRBV12-4
j_gene: TRBJ2-7
d_gene: TRBD1
CDR3aa: CASSLYSGTGAYEQYF

v_gene: TRBV12-3/TRBV12-4
j_gene: TRBJ1-1
d_gene: .
CDR3aa: CASRWGPMNTEAFF

v_gene: TRBV29-1
j_gene: TRBJ2-3
d_gene: .
CDR3aa: CSTDTQYF

v_gene: TRBV19
j_gene: TRBJ2-2
d_gene: TRBD1
CDR3aa: CASSIGQGRTGELFF

v_gene: TRBV28
j_gene: TRBJ2-4
d_gene: .
CDR3aa: CASRASGALAKNIQYF

v_gene: TRBV11-2
j_gene: TRBJ2-7
d_gene: TRBD1
CDR3aa: CASSSGTGYNEQYF

v_gene: TRBV3-1
j_gene: TRBJ2-7
d_gene: TRBD2
CDR3aa: CASSQRGSGPYEQYF

v_gene: TRBV7-3
j_gene: TRBJ2-5
d_gene: .
CDR3aa: CASSLNGRAETQYF

v_gene: TRBV18
j_gene: TRBJ2-5
d_gene: .
CDR3aa: CASSPEQETQYF

v_gene: TRBV6-6
j_gene: TRBJ2-1
d_gene: .
CDR3aa: CASSPGEHPFYNEQFF

v_gene: TRBV28
j_gene: TRBJ2-7
d_gene: TRBD2
CDR3aa: CASRMTSGRVDEQYF

v_gene: TRBV27
j_gene: TRBJ2-2
d_gene: TRBD2
CDR3aa: CASRWGGTNTGELFF

v_gene: TRBV6-5
j_gene: TRBJ2-2
d_gene: .
CDR3aa: CASSYGPGGELFF

v_gene: TRBV28
j_gene: TRBJ2-7
d_gene: .
CDR3aa: CASSILTPSEQYF

v_gene: TRBV5-1
j_gene: TRBJ1-3
d_gene: .
CDR3aa: CASSLKDRQGLPGNTIYF

v_gene: TRBV7-6
j_gene: TRBJ2-7
d_gene: .
CDR3aa: CASSLDGGAEQYF

v_gene: TRBV4-1
j_gene: TRBJ2-5
d_gene: TRBD2
CDR3aa: CASSQVGLAGETQYF

v_gene: TRBV12-3/TRBV12-4
j_gene: TRBJ2-4
d_gene: .
CDR3aa: CASSLAGEIAKNIQYF

v_gene: TRBV7-9
j_gene: TRBJ2-7
d_gene: .
CDR3aa: CASSPQGLGEQYF

v_gene: TRBV2
j_gene: TRBJ2-1
d_gene: .
CDR3aa: CASSRQRTYNEQFF

v_gene: TRBV3-1
j_gene: TRBJ2-3
d_gene: TRBD2
CDR3aa: CASSQDRLAGTGLTDTQYF

v_gene: TRBV9
j_gene: TRBJ2-1
d_gene: .
CDR3aa: CASSVAPTTEQFF

v_gene: TRBV27
j_gene: TRBJ1-2
d_gene: .
CDR3aa: CASSLRTHLGYGYTF

v_gene: TRBV20-1
j_gene: TRBJ1-1
d_gene: TRBD1
CDR3aa: CSAPRGGSTEAFF

v_gene: TRBV5-1
j_gene: TRBJ2-1
d_gene: TRBD2
CDR3aa: CASTPGTREYNEQFF

v_gene: TRBV2
j_gene: TRBJ2-3
d_gene: .
CDR3aa: CASIIYSPGTDTQYF

v_gene: TRBV27
j_gene: TRBJ1-4
d_gene: .
CDR3aa: CASSRQNTGIGYEKLFF

v_gene: TRBV5-6
j_gene: TRBJ1-5
d_gene: .
CDR3aa: CASSLGARTSQPQHF

v_gene: TRBV29-1
j_gene: TRBJ1-1
d_gene: .
CDR3aa: CSVRKGVGNTEAFF

v_gene: TRBV3-1
j_gene: TRBJ2-5
d_gene: TRBD2
CDR3aa: CASSQEPGGWGETQYF